Listed here are 32 T cell receptor beta chains from one sample, sequenced in a study of blood T cells in healthy people across ages. A second PCR of about 7 to 12 cycles used a sample-barcoded 5' primer and a J-beta primer mix. TCRdb processed the 5' RACE reads anew with MiXCR; each CDR3 protein has one entry. The table lists more than 750,000 distinct CDR3 sequences, roughly 28% of them singletons, with more than 8.5% in the top ten. The same sample was also studied in work on T cells of mothers and their children.

The material sequenced was blood. The source of these receptors is a woman aged 40 to 49 in good health.

This clonotype was observed a handful of times. This chain uses TRBV29-1 with TRBJ1-2, with D perhaps matching TRBD1 (6 bases). The CDR3 runs to 13 residues. Germline assignment: CDR1 SQVTM and CDR2 ANQGSEA. With 3 bases removed from V and 4 bases from J, the gap between germline ends came to 12 bases. CDR3 coding DNA: TGCAGCGTTGATCAGACAGGCACCTATGGCTACACCTTC. Encoded protein: CSVDQTGTYGYTF.

Details on this clonotype: This sequence may be a read error, since a much larger clone differs from it by one base. Because the CDR3 is missing its conserved closing phenylalanine or tryptophan, this is likely a read error. V usage is TRBV12-3 or TRBV12-4 and J usage is TRBJ2-7, with TRBD2 matching 8 bases. The J call is uncertain, as TRBJ2-5 better fits the DNA end. This CDR3 is built from 14 residues. This CDR3 reads CASTRRGAEETQYY. CDR3 bases: TGTGCCAGCACGCGGCGGGGGGCTGAAGAGACCCAGTACTAC.

This clonotype was counted between two and nine times. A much bigger clone sits one base away, suggesting this may be a read error. The rearrangement uses TRBV5-1 and TRBJ1-6, with no clear D. Per germline, CDR1 SGHRS and CDR2 YFSETQ. The V end was cut by 3 bases, the J end by 5 bases, with 9 bases between. The CDR3 has 14 amino acids. The CDR3 here is CASSWEGNNSPLHF. CDR3 nucleotides: TGCGCCAGCAGCTGGGAGGGAAATAATTCACCCCTCCACTTT. The full variable domain, rest sourced from reference TRBV5-1 and TRBJ1-6, is KAGVTQTPRYLIKTRGQQVTLSCSPISGHRSVSWYQQTPGQGLQFLFEYFSETQRNKGNFPGRFSGRQFSNSRSEMNVSTLELGDSALYLCASSWEGNNSPLHFGNGTRLTVT.

This clonotype appeared a few times. The gene calls are TRBV6-4 and TRBJ2-1; possibly TRBD1 or TRBD2 for D (5 bases each). Germline lookup yields CDR1 MRHNA and CDR2 SNTAGT. CDR3 length equals 14 residues. V lost 3 bases and J 4 bases, leaving 10 bases between the germline ends. CDR3 sequence: CASSERGEYNEQFF. CDR3 nucleotides: TGTGCCAGCAGTGAGAGGGGCGAATACAATGAGCAGTTCTTC.

The chain combines TRBV5-1 with TRBJ1-1; D is ambiguous. Between the trimmed V and J ends, which lost 0 bases and 3 bases, there was a span of 9 bases. The V gene's germline CDR1 is SGHRS and CDR2 YFSETQ. CDR3 size: 14 residues. This chain's CDR3 is CASSLGYEYTEAFF. The CDR3 region has the DNA TGCGCCAGCAGCTTGGGGTACGAGTACACTGAAGCTTTCTTT.

The sample holds many counts of this clonotype. The chain has TRBV4-3 and TRBJ2-5, with 9 bases matching TRBD2. The CDR3 consists of 16 residues. Per germline, CDR1 LGHNA and CDR2 YSLEER. Trimming cost V 4 bases and J 3 bases; bases outside gene matches: 9. In DNA, the CDR3 is TGCGCCAGCAGCCCACGATGGGCGGGGGGGGAAGAGACCCAGTACTTC. It specifies CASSPRWAGGEETQYF.

The chain joins TRBV4-1 to TRBJ2-2, with 10 bases aligning to TRBD2. The CDR3 contains 18 residues. Germline V gene lookup returns CDR1 MGHRA and CDR2 YSYEKL. V lost 3 bases to trimming and J lost 4 bases; unmatched junction nucleotides: 11. The CDR3 bases are TGCGCCAGCAGCCACGATCGAGGGCTAGCGGGGGCCACCGGGGAGCTGTTTTTT. It encodes CASSHDRGLAGATGELFF.

The V and J genes are TRBV28 and TRBJ1-2; unclear D gene. V was shortened by 0 bases and J by 7 bases, with 15 bases between the two germline ends. Looked up from germline, CDR1 is MDHEN and CDR2 is SYDVKM. The CDR3 extends over 15 amino acids. CDR3: CASSLWSRPNIGYTF. The CDR3 DNA sequence: TGTGCCAGCAGTTTATGGTCCCGACCGAACATTGGCTACACCTTC.

This clonotype has at least ten counts. The chain is built from TRBV7-9 and TRBJ2-4, with D possibly being TRBD2 (6 bases). The V and J ends lost 5 bases and 0 bases respectively, with 17 bases between them. CDR3 size: 17 residues. Germline assignment: CDR1 SEHNR and CDR2 FQNEAQ (reference sequence). CDR3 nucleotide sequence: TGTGCCAGCAGCCGGGCGGGGATCCTCGTAGCCAAAAACATTCAGTACTTC. Protein sequence: CASSRAGILVAKNIQYF.

This clonotype has a count of ten or more. The chain combines TRBV6-1 with TRBJ2-7, with 10 bases matching TRBD2. Germline CDR1 and CDR2: MNHNS and SASEGT. This CDR3 comprises 15 residues. The trim removed 8 bases at V and 4 bases at J, leaving 11 bases unmatched. Written as DNA, the CDR3 is TGTGCCAGCCAAAGCGGGGGGGCCGGGTTGTACGAGCAGTACTTC. The encoded protein is CASQSGGAGLYEQYF.

Comments on this clonotype: An end of the junction does not agree with germline; a read error may underlie this. This chain links TRBV12-3 or TRBV12-4 with TRBJ2-3; 7 bases fit TRBD2. This CDR3 is 15 amino acids long. The CDR3 DNA follows: TGTGCCAGCAGTTATAGCGGGCCTAGCACAGATGCGCAGTATTTT. This gives the protein CASSYSGPSTDAQYF.

This clonotype was detected only once. The junction differs from germline at one of its ends, possibly a read error. V usage is TRBV27 and J usage is TRBJ2-5, with 9 bases identical to TRBD1. Germline loops: CDR1 MNHEY, CDR2 SMNVEV (reference sequence). The CDR3 has 14 amino acids. For the CDR3, the DNA is TGTGCCAGCAGTCCAGACTTCCGGACAGGGGTTCGTGACTTC. Residues: CASSPDFRTGVRDF.

The V and J genes are TRBV19 and TRBJ2-1; no clear D. Trimming shortened V by 1 base and J by 1 base, and 8 bases separated the two germline ends. This CDR3 has 15 amino acids. Germline CDR1 and CDR2: LNHDA and SQIVND (reference sequence). The CDR3 coding sequence is TGTGCCAGTAGTATAGCACGGGTTTCCTACAATGAGCAGTTCTTC. Translation: CASSIARVSYNEQFF.

The V and J genes are TRBV5-1 and TRBJ2-1; tentatively, D is TRBD2 (6 bases). This CDR3 spans 15 amino acids. V lost 4 bases and J 7 bases, leaving 18 bases between the germline ends. CDR1 and CDR2 (germline): SGHRS, YFSETQ. The CDR3 is CASSHSGLPGNEQFF. CDR3 nucleotides: TGCGCCAGCAGCCATTCGGGACTCCCGGGGAATGAGCAGTTCTTC.

This clonotype was counted ten times or more. The gene calls are TRBV3-1 and TRBJ2-7; D uncertain. This CDR3 has 15 amino acids. CDR1 and CDR2 (germline): LGHDT, YNNKEL (reference sequence). The V end was cut by 8 bases, the J end by 0 bases, with 17 bases between. The CDR3 sequence is CASQDSGLSSYEQYF. Written as DNA, the CDR3 is TGTGCCAGCCAGGATTCCGGCCTAAGCTCCTACGAGCAGTACTTC.

This clonotype was observed a few times. The chain joins TRBV11-2 to TRBJ2-4; D remains ambiguous. Trimming stripped 3 bases from V and 0 bases from J, with 6 bases between. Germline CDR1 and CDR2: SGHAT and FQNNGV. CDR3 size: 14 residues. In nucleotides, the CDR3 is TGTGCCAGCAGCTTCTGGGGAGCCAAAAACATTCAGTACTTC. Translation: CASSFWGAKNIQYF.

This clonotype was picked up many times. J is TRBJ1-5 and V is TRBV30; weak D call: TRBD1 (5 bases). Germline V gene sequence: CDR1 GTSNPN, CDR2 SVGIG (reference sequence). V lost 4 bases and J 6 bases, leaving 13 bases between the germline ends. The CDR3 is 13 amino acids. CDR3: CAWTPTGGQPQHF. For the CDR3, the DNA is TGTGCCTGGACCCCCACCGGGGGTCAGCCCCAGCATTTT.

Worth noting for this clonotype: One end of the junction varies from germline; a read error may be responsible. J is TRBJ2-7 and V is TRBV5-1, with 8 bases lining up with TRBD1. This CDR3 spans 16 amino acids. CDR1 is SGHRS and CDR2 is YFSETQ in the germline V gene. CDR3 nucleotide sequence: TGCGCCGGCAGCTTGGCCACGGGACAGGTCTCCTACGAGCAGTACTTC. Amino acid sequence: CAGSLATGQVSYEQYF.

V usage is TRBV28 and J usage is TRBJ1-2; the D is unclear. The CDR3 loop spans 13 amino acids. V lost 11 bases to trimming and J lost 6 bases, with 19 bases between them. CDR1 and CDR2 (germline): MDHEN, SYDVKM. The CDR3 DNA is TGTGCCTGCCCGCGACGGTCTACGGATGGCTACACCTTC. Residues: CACPRRSTDGYTF.

This clonotype has only a few counts. The chain joins TRBV7-9 to TRBJ1-2; 7 bases map to TRBD1. J was trimmed by 3 bases and V by 5 bases; bases with no gene match: 15. From germline, CDR1 is SEHNR and CDR2 FQNEAQ (reference sequence). CDR3 length: 17 residues. The CDR3 DNA reads as TGTGCCAGCAGCCATCCCGGGACAGAGGAATATGACTATGGCTACACCTTC. As protein: CASSHPGTEEYDYGYTF.

This clonotype showed up just a few times. The chain joins TRBV20-1 to TRBJ2-1; no definite D call. V lost 2 bases to trimming and J lost 0 bases, with 11 bases between them. Germline V gene sequence: CDR1 DFQATT, CDR2 SNEGSKA (reference sequence). This CDR3 has 15 amino acids. The chain's CDR3 is CSARIGPNSYNEQFF. The CDR3 DNA is TGCAGTGCTAGAATCGGGCCCAACTCCTACAATGAGCAGTTCTTC.

V is TRBV20-1 and J is TRBJ2-7, with D maybe TRBD1 (6 bases). This CDR3 spans 14 amino acids. From germline, CDR1 is DFQATT and CDR2 SNEGSKA (reference sequence). Between the trimmed V and J ends, which lost 3 bases and 1 base, there was a span of 13 bases. CDR3 bases: TGCAGTGCTAGTAGGCAGGGGAGATCCTACGAGCAGTACTTC. Amino acids: CSASRQGRSYEQYF.

This clonotype has a count of ten or more. The gene calls are TRBV28 and TRBJ2-5; D may be TRBD1 or TRBD2 (5 bases each). V was clipped by 6 bases and J by 7 bases, with 21 bases between them. CDR1 and CDR2 (germline): MDHEN, SYDVKM. The CDR3 is 15 residues long. CDR3 sequence (DNA): TGTGCCAGCAGCTTCCTTGGGACCGACCGAGGGACCCAGTACTTC. This codes for CASSFLGTDRGTQYF.

The chain joins TRBV27 to TRBJ2-1, with 9 bases identical to TRBD1. Unmatched junction bases numbered 22, after V lost 6 bases and J lost 13 bases. The CDR3 runs to 17 residues. Germline assignment: CDR1 MNHEY and CDR2 SMNVEV (reference sequence). The CDR3, as DNA: TGTGCCAGCAGCCATGACCCCCGGGACAGGGTTTTGGAGACCCAGTTCTTC. Its protein is CASSHDPRDRVLETQFF.

This rearrangement joins TRBV6-2 or TRBV6-3 to TRBJ1-5; D possibly corresponds to TRBD1 (6 bases). Germline loops: CDR1 MNHEY, CDR2 SVGEGT. The CDR3 contains 16 residues. Trimming stripped 7 bases from V and 2 bases from J, with 18 bases between. CDR3 coding DNA: TGTGCCAGCACGACAGGAAACAGCCCGGGCAATCAGCCCCAGCATTTT. Its protein is CASTTGNSPGNQPQHF.

V is TRBV7-9 and J is TRBJ1-1; 7 nucleotides match TRBD1. Germline CDR1 reads SEHNR; CDR2 reads FQNEAQ (reference sequence). Trimming cost V 5 bases and J 1 base; bases outside gene matches: 4. The CDR3 totals 14 residues. CDR3 in DNA: TGTGCCAGCAGCCCGACAGGGACGAACACTGAAGCTTTCTTT. Encoded protein: CASSPTGTNTEAFF.

This clonotype occurred a few times. This chain uses TRBV25-1 with TRBJ2-7, with D possibly being TRBD2 (7 bases). V lost 5 bases to trimming and J lost 5 bases, with 13 bases between them. Germline CDR1 and CDR2: MGHDK and SYGVNS. CDR3 length: 13 residues. This CDR3 reads CASSRGAGDEQYF. In DNA, the CDR3 is TGTGCCAGCAGTCGGGGGGCAGGGGACGAGCAGTACTTC.

At least ten counts were recorded for this clonotype. This chain's CDR3 is CASSTRISGTGETQYF. In DNA, the CDR3 is TGTGCCAGCAGTACCCGGATATCGGGGACTGGGGAGACCCAGTACTTC. The V and J genes are TRBV28 and TRBJ2-5, with TRBD2 as a possible D gene (6 bases). The CDR3 spans 16 residues. V was pared by 5 bases and J by 5 bases, with 21 bases between. CDR1 and CDR2 from the germline V gene are MDHEN and SYDVKM.

With regard to this clonotype: An end of the junction does not agree with germline; a read error may underlie this. This rearrangement joins TRBV11-1 to TRBJ2-5; 16 bases line up with TRBD2. From germline, CDR1 is SGHAT and CDR2 FQDESV (reference sequence). This CDR3 region has 18 residues. Here the CDR3 reads CAGSFGGLAGGYQETQYF. Here the CDR3 DNA reads TGTGCCGGCAGCTTTGGGGGACTAGCGGGGGGGTACCAAGAGACCCAGTACTTC.

As concerns this clonotype: The junction departs from germline at one end; a sequencing error may be responsible. The chain couples TRBV7-9 to TRBJ2-3, with D perhaps given as TRBD1 or TRBD2 (5 bases each). CDR3 size: 16 residues. The germline CDR1 and CDR2 sequences are SEHNR and FQNEAQ (reference sequence). This CDR3 is CASTLLSWGSTDTQYF. CDR3 DNA sequence: TGTGCCAGCACCTTACTGTCCTGGGGGAGCACAGATACGCAGTATTTT.

With respect to this clonotype: A much larger clone differs by one base, so this may be a read error. This rearrangement joins TRBV5-1 to TRBJ1-2; no reliable D call. V was clipped by 1 base and J by 4 bases, with 11 bases between them. The CDR3 has 14 residues. CDR1 is SGHRS and CDR2 is YFSETQ in the germline V gene. CDR3 DNA: TGCGCCAGCAGCTTGAATCATGGAGGCTATGGCTACACCTTC. Residues: CASSLNHGGYGYTF.

The V call is TRBV27, the J call TRBJ1-1; 7 bases agree with TRBD1. Looked up from germline, CDR1 is MNHEY and CDR2 is SMNVEV (reference sequence). The V and J ends lost 9 bases and 1 base, in that order; junction bases with no gene match: 8. The CDR3 extends over 14 amino acids. This CDR3 reads CARSQGVGNTEAFF. CDR3 sequence (DNA): TGTGCCAGATCGCAGGGGGTGGGGAACACTGAAGCTTTCTTT.